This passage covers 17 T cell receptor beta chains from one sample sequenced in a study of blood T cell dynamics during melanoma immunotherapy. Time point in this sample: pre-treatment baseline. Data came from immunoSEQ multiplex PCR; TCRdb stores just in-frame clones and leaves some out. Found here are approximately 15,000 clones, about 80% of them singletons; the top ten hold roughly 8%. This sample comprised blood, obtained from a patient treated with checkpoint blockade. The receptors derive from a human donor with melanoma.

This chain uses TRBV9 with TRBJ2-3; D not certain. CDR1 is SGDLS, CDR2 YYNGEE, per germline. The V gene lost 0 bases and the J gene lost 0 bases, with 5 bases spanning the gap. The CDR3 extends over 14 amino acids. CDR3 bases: TGTGCCAGCAGCGTAGGCGGTAGCACAGATACGCAGTATTTT. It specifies CASSVGGSTDTQYF. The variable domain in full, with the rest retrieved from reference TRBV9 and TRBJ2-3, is DSGVTQTPKHLITATGQRVTLRCSPRSGDLSVYWYQQSLDQGLQFLIQYYNGEERAKGNILERFSAQQFPDLHSELNLSSLELGDSALYFCASSVGGSTDTQYFGPGTRLTVL.

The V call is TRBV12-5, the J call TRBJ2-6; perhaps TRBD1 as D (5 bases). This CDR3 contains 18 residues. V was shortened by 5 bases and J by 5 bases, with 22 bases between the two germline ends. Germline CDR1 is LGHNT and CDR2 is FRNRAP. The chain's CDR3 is CASGLMNAGQSRANVLTF. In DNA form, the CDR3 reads TGTGCTAGTGGTCTAATGAATGCAGGACAAAGTCGGGCCAACGTCCTGACTTTC.

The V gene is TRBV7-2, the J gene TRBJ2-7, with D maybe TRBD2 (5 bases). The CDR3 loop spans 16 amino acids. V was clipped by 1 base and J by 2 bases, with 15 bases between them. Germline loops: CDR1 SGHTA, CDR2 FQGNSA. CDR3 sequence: CASSLGLATTTYEQYF. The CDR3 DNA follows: TGTGCCAGCAGCTTAGGTTTGGCGACTACAACCTACGAGCAGTACTTC.

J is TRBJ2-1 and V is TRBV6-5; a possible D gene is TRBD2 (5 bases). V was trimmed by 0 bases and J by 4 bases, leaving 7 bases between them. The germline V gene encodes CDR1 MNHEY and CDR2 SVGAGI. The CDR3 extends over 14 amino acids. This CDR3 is CASSYSRVYNEQFF. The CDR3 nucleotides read TGTGCCAGCAGTTACTCGAGGGTTTACAATGAGCAGTTCTTC.

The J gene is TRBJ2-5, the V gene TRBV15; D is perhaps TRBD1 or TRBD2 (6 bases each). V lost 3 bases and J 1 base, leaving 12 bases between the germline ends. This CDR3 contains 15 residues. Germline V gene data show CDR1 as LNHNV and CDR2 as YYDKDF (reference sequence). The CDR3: CATSSGQRVQETQYF. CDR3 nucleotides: TGTGCCACCAGCAGCGGACAGCGGGTCCAAGAGACCCAGTACTTC.

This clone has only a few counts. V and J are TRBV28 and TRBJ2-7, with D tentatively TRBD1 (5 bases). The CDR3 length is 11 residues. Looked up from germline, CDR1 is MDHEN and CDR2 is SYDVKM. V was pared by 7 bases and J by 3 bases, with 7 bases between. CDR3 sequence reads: CASNRNYEQYF. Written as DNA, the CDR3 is TGTGCCAGCAACAGGAACTACGAGCAGTACTTC.

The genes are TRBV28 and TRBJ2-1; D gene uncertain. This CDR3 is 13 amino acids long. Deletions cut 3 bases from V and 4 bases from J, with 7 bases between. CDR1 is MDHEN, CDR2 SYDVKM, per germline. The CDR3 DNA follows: TGTGCCAGCAGTTTGGTCGTATACAATGAGCAGTTCTTC. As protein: CASSLVVYNEQFF.

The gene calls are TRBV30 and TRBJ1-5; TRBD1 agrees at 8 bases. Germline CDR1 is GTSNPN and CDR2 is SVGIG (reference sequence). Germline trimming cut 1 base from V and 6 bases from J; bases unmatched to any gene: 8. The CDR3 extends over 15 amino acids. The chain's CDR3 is CAWSGRQGKAQPQHF. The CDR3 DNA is TGTGCCTGGAGTGGAAGACAGGGGAAGGCTCAGCCCCAGCATTTT. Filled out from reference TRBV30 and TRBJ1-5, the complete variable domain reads SQTIHQWPATLVQPVGSPLSLECTVEGTSNPNLYWYRQAAGRGLQLLFYSVGIGQISSEVPQNLSASRPQDRQFILSSKKLLLSDSGFYLCAWSGRQGKAQPQHFGDGTRLSIL.

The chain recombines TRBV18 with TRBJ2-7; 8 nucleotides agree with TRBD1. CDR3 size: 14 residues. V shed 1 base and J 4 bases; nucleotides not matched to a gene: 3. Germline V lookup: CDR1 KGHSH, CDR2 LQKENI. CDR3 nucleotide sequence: TGTGCCAGCTCACCACTGGACAGGGATTACGAGCAGTACTTC. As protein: CASSPLDRDYEQYF.

DNA for the CDR3: TGTGCCAGTAGTAAATCGACAGGACAGGGTCAGCCCCAGCATTTT. Amino acids: CASSKSTGQGQPQHF. V gene TRBV19 combines with J gene TRBJ1-5, with TRBD1 matching over 8 bases. Germline CDR1 LNHDA, CDR2 SQIVND (reference sequence). The CDR3 is made up of 15 amino acids. V shed 4 bases, J shed 6 bases, and the junction held 8 bases outside the gene matches.

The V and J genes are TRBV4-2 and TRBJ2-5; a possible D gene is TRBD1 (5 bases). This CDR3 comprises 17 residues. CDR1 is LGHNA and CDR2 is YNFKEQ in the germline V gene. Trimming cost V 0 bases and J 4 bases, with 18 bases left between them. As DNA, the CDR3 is TGTGCCAGCAGCCAAGATATAGGAAAGGGGTACGGAGAGACCCAGTACTTC. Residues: CASSQDIGKGYGETQYF.

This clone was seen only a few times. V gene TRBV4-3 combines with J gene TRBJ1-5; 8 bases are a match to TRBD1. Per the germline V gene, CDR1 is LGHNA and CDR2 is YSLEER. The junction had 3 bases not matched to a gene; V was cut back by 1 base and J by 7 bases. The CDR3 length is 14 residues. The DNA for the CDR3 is TGCGCCAGCAGCCAAGGCAGGGGGCTGCAGCCCCAGCATTTT. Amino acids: CASSQGRGLQPQHF.

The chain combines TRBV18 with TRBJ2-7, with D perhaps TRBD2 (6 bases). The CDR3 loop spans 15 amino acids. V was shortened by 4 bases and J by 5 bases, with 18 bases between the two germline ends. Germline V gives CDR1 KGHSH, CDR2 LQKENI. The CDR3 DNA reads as TGTGCCAGCTCACGAGCGGCGGGGAGCTACAACGAGCAGTACTTC. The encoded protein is CASSRAAGSYNEQYF.

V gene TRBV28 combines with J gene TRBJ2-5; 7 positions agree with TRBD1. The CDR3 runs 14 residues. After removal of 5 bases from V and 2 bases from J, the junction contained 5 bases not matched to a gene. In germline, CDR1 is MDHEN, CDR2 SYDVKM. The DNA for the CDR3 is TGTGCCAGCAGTCCCGGGGACAGTCAAGAGACCCAGTACTTC. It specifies CASSPGDSQETQYF.

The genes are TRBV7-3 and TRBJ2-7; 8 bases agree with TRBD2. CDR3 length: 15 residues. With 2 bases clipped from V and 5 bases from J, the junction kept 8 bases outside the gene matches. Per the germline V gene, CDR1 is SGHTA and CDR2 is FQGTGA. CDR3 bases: TGTGCCAGCAGCTTAGGTGGGACTAGTCGACACGAGCAGTACTTC. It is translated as CASSLGGTSRHEQYF.

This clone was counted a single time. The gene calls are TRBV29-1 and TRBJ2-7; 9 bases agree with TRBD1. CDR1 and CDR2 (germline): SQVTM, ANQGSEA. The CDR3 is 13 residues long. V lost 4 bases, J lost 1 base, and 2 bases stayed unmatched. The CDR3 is CSVGTGESYEQYF. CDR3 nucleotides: TGCAGCGTTGGGACAGGGGAATCCTACGAGCAGTACTTC.

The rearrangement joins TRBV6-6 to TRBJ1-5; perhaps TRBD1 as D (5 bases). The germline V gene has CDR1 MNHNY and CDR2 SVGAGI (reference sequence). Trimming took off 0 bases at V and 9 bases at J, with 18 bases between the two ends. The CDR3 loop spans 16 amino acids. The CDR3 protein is CASSYSPGRSILPQHF. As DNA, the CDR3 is TGTGCCAGCAGTTACTCCCCGGGGCGCTCGATCCTGCCCCAGCATTTT.